The T cell receptor beta chain under discussion was sequenced for a study of control samples from healthy donors and cancer patients. This table comes from immunoSEQ multiplex PCR, and its TCRdb copy is limited to in-frame clones, with some not included. The table shows tens of thousands of clones, with under 95% occurring only once. Deletions cut 0 bases from V and 8 bases from J, with 7 bases between. From germline, CDR1 is DFQATT and CDR2 SNEGSKA (reference sequence). This CDR3 contains 11 residues. The sample was PBMCs. J is TRBJ1-2 and V is TRBV20-1; D unclear. This clonotype was sampled from a man under 40 with colorectal cancer. CDR3 nucleotide sequence: TGCAGTGCTAGAGATCGAGGCGGCTACACCTTC. The encoded protein is CSARDRGGYTF.